The rows below give T cell receptor beta chains drawn from one sample of a study of shared T cell receptors in the human thymus. The repertoire was sequenced with immunoSEQ multiplex PCR; TCRdb's copy has only in-frame clones and lacks some. The table records under 450,000 clones, 95% of them present only once. Sequences were obtained from thymocytes. These receptors were taken from a human donor. CDR3s include the opening cysteine and the closing phenylalanine or tryptophan. The order of the fields is J gene, V gene, clone size, D gene, CDR3 protein, CDR3 DNA. The D gene is left open where the match is weak. A row's size may be missing; if present it is once, few, many or a size class.

TRBJ2-1,TRBV10-3,.,.,CAISESQVVSYNEQFF,TGTGCCATCAGTGAGTCCCAGGTCGTCTCCTACAATGAGCAGTTCTTC
TRBJ2-1,TRBV5-5,.,TRBD2,CASSSEREETSVWQFF,TGTGCCAGCAGCTCCGAGCGGGAAGAAACTTCTGTTTGGCAGTTCTTC
TRBJ2-7,TRBV11-2,.,.,CASSLNRADPYEQYF,TGTGCCAGCAGCTTAAACCGGGCCGATCCCTACGAGCAGTACTTC
TRBJ1-1,TRBV11-1,.,.,CASSLVGTTENTEAFF,TGTGCCAGCAGCTTAGTCGGGACAACCGAGAACACTGAAGCTTTCTTT
TRBJ2-1,TRBV30,.,TRBD2,CAWRFEGTSGYNEQFF,TGTGCCTGGAGGTTCGAAGGGACTAGCGGATACAATGAGCAGTTCTTC
TRBJ1-5,TRBV15,.,.,CATSRGRGQPQHF,TGTGCCACCAGCAGAGGTAGGGGACAGCCCCAGCATTTT
TRBJ2-2,TRBV27,once,.,CASSLSIRFGDFYLHQPELFF,TGTGCCAGCAGTTTATCAATACGCTTTGGGGATTTCTACCTTCACCAACCGGAGCTGTTTTTT
TRBJ1-2,TRBV20-1,.,.,CSARGSRGYTF,TGCAGTGCTCGGGGCTCCAGGGGCTACACCTTC
TRBJ2-7,TRBV4-1,once,.,CASSPRDGRIALPGKQYF,TGCGCCAGCAGCCCCAGGGATGGGAGGATAGCGCTCCCCGGGAAGCAGTACTTC
TRBJ2-5,TRBV7-9,once,TRBD1,CASSCGDRAQETQYF,TGTGCCAGCAGCTGTGGCGACAGGGCCCAAGAGACCCAGTACTTC
TRBJ2-3,TRBV5-6,.,.,CASSYTTRGGTDTQYF,TGTGCCAGCAGCTACACCACTCGCGGAGGCACAGATACGCAGTATTTT
TRBJ2-5,TRBV5-5,.,.,CASSHQETQYF,TGTGCCAGCAGCCATCAAGAGACCCAGTACTTC
TRBJ2-2,TRBV11-2,.,TRBD2,CASSPGTSGNTGELFF,TGTGCCAGCAGCCCGGGGACTAGCGGGAACACCGGGGAGCTGTTTTTT
TRBJ1-1,TRBV28,.,TRBD1,CASSHRQGSYGTEAFF,TGTGCCAGCAGTCATCGACAGGGCTCCTATGGGACTGAAGCTTTCTTT
TRBJ2-3,TRBV29-1,once,.,CSVQGFTDTQYF,TGCAGCGTTCAGGGGTTCACAGATACGCAGTATTTT
TRBJ1-5,TRBV6-6,.,.,CASSYSGRADNQPQHF,TGTGCCAGCAGTTACTCGGGCAGGGCAGACAATCAGCCCCAGCATTTT
TRBJ1-5,TRBV18,.,.,CASSPWGPANQPQHF,TGTGCCAGCTCACCTTGGGGGCCGGCAAATCAGCCCCAGCATTTT